These 16 T cell receptor beta chains were sequenced from one sample in a study of blood T cell repertoires in COVID-19. Using immunoSEQ multiplex PCR, the repertoire was profiled, and TCRdb retains in-frame clones only, with some absent. The sample has some 220,000 clones; roughly 80% are singletons. Specimen: peripheral blood. These receptors originate from a woman in her sixties who had recovered from COVID-19.

This rearrangement joins TRBV27 to TRBJ2-1, with 7 bases that match TRBD1. The CDR3 covers 13 residues. The ends lost 3 bases at V and 13 bases at J; junction bases unmatched: 9. Germline CDR1 MNHEY, CDR2 SMNVEV (reference sequence). The CDR3 loop reads CASSLKRQGNQFF. The CDR3 DNA is TGTGCCAGCAGTTTGAAACGACAGGGTAACCAGTTCTTC.

This chain links TRBV11-2 with TRBJ1-2; 9 bases are a match to TRBD1. The CDR3 loop spans 14 amino acids. V gave up 5 bases and J gave up 8 bases; unmatched junction bases: 9. Looked up from germline, CDR1 is SGHAT and CDR2 is FQNNGV. As DNA, the CDR3 is TGTGCCAGCAGCAGTCTAAGGACAGGGGAGGGCTACACCTTC. It specifies CASSSLRTGEGYTF.

The chain couples TRBV25-1 to TRBJ2-2, with 9 bases fitting TRBD2. V shed 5 bases, J shed 5 bases, and the junction held 9 bases outside the gene matches. Germline V gene data show CDR1 as MGHDK and CDR2 as SYGVNS. This CDR3 has 16 amino acids. The CDR3 loop is CASSPHSGGRTGELFF. CDR3 coding DNA: TGTGCCAGCAGTCCTCATAGCGGGGGACGAACCGGGGAGCTGTTTTTT.

The chain has TRBV2 and TRBJ2-7, with D maybe TRBD2 (5 bases). Germline loops: CDR1 SNHLY, CDR2 FYNNEI. This CDR3 is built from 13 residues. V lost 7 bases and J lost 3, with 13 bases in between. CDR3 bases: TGTGCCAGCACTTCTCTCCGGGGCTACGAGCAGTACTTC. The encoded protein is CASTSLRGYEQYF.

The rearrangement links TRBV5-4 to TRBJ2-3, with D possibly being TRBD2 (5 bases). V shed 4 bases and J shed 1 base, with 13 bases lying between them. This CDR3 has 15 residues. In germline, CDR1 is SGHNT, CDR2 YYREEE (reference sequence). The CDR3 DNA sequence: TGTGCCAGCAGCCCCCCCCCGGAGGGCACAGATACGCAGTATTTT. Translating it yields CASSPPPEGTDTQYF.

The chain recombines TRBV6-5 with TRBJ1-5, with 7 bases fitting TRBD1. After removal of 4 bases from V and 6 bases from J, the junction contained 6 bases not matched to a gene. Germline lookup yields CDR1 MNHEY and CDR2 SVGAGI. The CDR3 is 14 residues long. CDR3 nucleotide sequence: TGTGCCAGCAGTTCCTTAGGGGGCGGTCAGCCCCAGCATTTT. This codes for CASSSLGGGQPQHF.

The V and J genes are TRBV19 and TRBJ2-7; 9 positions match TRBD1. Per germline, CDR1 LNHDA and CDR2 SQIVND (reference sequence). V lost 1 base, J lost 6 bases, and 4 bases stayed unmatched. The CDR3 length is 14 residues. The CDR3 DNA is TGTGCCAGTAGTATAGGGGACAGGGACTCCGAGCAGTACTTC. Amino acid sequence: CASSIGDRDSEQYF.

The chain has TRBV27 and TRBJ2-3; D gene uncertain. Looked up from germline, CDR1 is MNHEY and CDR2 is SMNVEV (reference sequence). Deletions cut 8 bases from V and 3 bases from J, with 15 bases between. This CDR3 is 14 amino acids long. In nucleotides, the CDR3 is TGTGCCAGCGGCCCAGCGTATGGGACAGATACGCAGTATTTT. Protein: CASGPAYGTDTQYF.

This chain joins TRBV5-1 and TRBJ2-1, with D uncertain. V lost 4 bases, J lost 0 bases, and 5 bases lay in between. The CDR3 runs to 13 residues. Germline loops: CDR1 SGHRS, CDR2 YFSETQ. The CDR3 nucleotides read TGCGCCAGCAGCGGTAGCTCCTACAATGAGCAGTTCTTC. Translated, it gives CASSGSSYNEQFF.

V and J are TRBV4-1 and TRBJ1-3; unclear D gene. Germline values: CDR1 MGHRA, CDR2 YSYEKL. The CDR3 runs to 17 residues. V lost 2 bases and J 0 bases, leaving 14 bases between the germline ends. The chain's CDR3 is CASSQPTTPSSGNTIYF. CDR3 bases: TGCGCCAGCAGCCAACCTACGACACCGAGCTCTGGAAACACCATATATTTT.

The V gene is TRBV30, the J gene TRBJ2-1, with 8 bases fitting TRBD2. From germline, CDR1 is GTSNPN and CDR2 SVGIG (reference sequence). J lost 4 bases, V lost 3 bases, and 5 bases had no gene match. The CDR3 runs to 14 residues. The CDR3 DNA is TGTGCCTGGAGAGAGCGGGGGCTTTACAATGAGCAGTTCTTC. Its protein is CAWRERGLYNEQFF.

The rearrangement links TRBV14 to TRBJ1-2; TRBD1 aligns across 12 bases. Trimming removed 4 bases from V and 6 bases from J; junction bases left unmatched: 12. Germline-derived CDR1 and CDR2 are SGHDN and FVKESK. The CDR3 totals 17 residues. In nucleotides, the CDR3 is TGTGCCAGCAGCCGAAACCTTCTGGGGACAGGGGGCGATGGCTACACCTTC. Its translation is CASSRNLLGTGGDGYTF. The whole variable domain, filled in from reference TRBV14 and TRBJ1-2, reads EAGVTQFPSHSVIEKGQTVTLRCDPISGHDNLYWYRRVMGKEIKFLLHFVKESKQDESGMPNNRFLAERTGGTYSTLKVQPAELEDSGVYFCASSRNLLGTGGDGYTFGSGTRLTVV.

The CDR3 is CASSSYNQPQHF. For the CDR3, the DNA is TGTGCCAGCAGTTCGTACAATCAGCCCCAGCATTTT. The chain links TRBV27 to TRBJ1-5, with D unresolved. V was pared by 4 bases and J by 3 bases, with 4 bases between. This CDR3 spans 12 amino acids. CDR1 MNHEY and CDR2 SMNVEV come from the germline V gene (reference sequence).

V gene TRBV9 combines with J gene TRBJ2-5; TRBD2 agrees at 9 bases. The CDR3 runs 15 residues. V gave up 0 bases and J gave up 2 bases; unmatched junction bases: 2. Germline values: CDR1 SGDLS, CDR2 YYNGEE. The CDR3 protein is CASSVVLAGQETQYF. The CDR3 nucleotides are TGTGCCAGCAGCGTAGTCCTAGCGGGGCAAGAGACCCAGTACTTC.

The chain carries TRBV27 and TRBJ1-1; D might be TRBD1 (6 bases). Trimming took 0 bases from V and 7 from J, leaving 12 bases between them. Germline V gene sequence: CDR1 MNHEY, CDR2 SMNVEV (reference sequence). The CDR3 length is 14 residues. This CDR3 reads CASSLSVGGREAFF. The DNA of the CDR3 is TGTGCCAGCAGTTTATCCGTTGGGGGCCGTGAAGCTTTCTTT.

The table lists this clone with a count of one. The chain combines TRBV15 with TRBJ2-1; 14 bases are shared with TRBD2. Germline assignment: CDR1 LNHNV and CDR2 YYDKDF (reference sequence). Germline trimming cut 5 bases from V and 4 bases from J; bases unmatched to any gene: 13. The CDR3 runs to 19 residues. CDR3 residues: CATSSRTSGGSWGYNEQFF. CDR3 DNA sequence: TGTGCCACCAGCTCCCGGACTAGCGGGGGGTCATGGGGTTACAATGAGCAGTTCTTC.